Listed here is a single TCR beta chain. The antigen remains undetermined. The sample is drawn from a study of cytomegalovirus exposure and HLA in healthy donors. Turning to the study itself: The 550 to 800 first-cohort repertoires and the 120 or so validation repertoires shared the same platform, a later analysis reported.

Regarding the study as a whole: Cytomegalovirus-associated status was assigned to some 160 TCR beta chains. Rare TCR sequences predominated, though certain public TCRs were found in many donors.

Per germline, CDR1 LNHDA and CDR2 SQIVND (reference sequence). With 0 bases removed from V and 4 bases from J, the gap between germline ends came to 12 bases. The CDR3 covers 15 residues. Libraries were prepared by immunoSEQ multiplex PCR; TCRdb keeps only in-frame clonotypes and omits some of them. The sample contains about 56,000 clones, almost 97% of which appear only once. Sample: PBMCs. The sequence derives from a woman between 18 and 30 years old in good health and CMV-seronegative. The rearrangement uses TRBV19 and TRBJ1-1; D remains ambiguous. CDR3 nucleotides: TGTGCCAGTAGTATAGACATTGGCATCGCCACTGAAGCTTTCTTT. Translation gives CASSIDIGIATEAFF. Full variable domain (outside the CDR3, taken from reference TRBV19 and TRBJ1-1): DGGITQSPKYLFRKEGQNVTLSCEQNLNHDAMYWYRQDPGQGLRLIYYSQIVNDFQKGDIAEGYSVSREKKESFPLTVTSAQKNPTAFYLCASSIDIGIATEAFFGQGTRLTVV.